The 28 T cell receptor beta chains below come from one sample, sequenced in a study of T cell responses to AZD1222 COVID-19 vaccine. The protocol was immunoSEQ multiplex PCR, while the TCRdb copy is restricted to in-frame clones and leaves out a portion. The sample lists about 130,000 clones; 80% to 95% were seen once. The sample here was peripheral blood, taken on day 0 of MenACWY control vaccination. These TCRs come from an adult in good health.

V usage is TRBV15 and J usage is TRBJ1-1, with 7 positions matching TRBD1. V shed 0 bases and J 1 base; nucleotides not matched to a gene: 11. This CDR3 is 18 amino acids long. CDR1 is LNHNV and CDR2 is YYDKDF in the germline V gene (reference sequence). Here the CDR3 reads CATSRDPTGAKRNTEAFF. The CDR3 nucleotides are TGTGCCACCAGCAGAGATCCAACAGGGGCCAAGAGGAACACTGAAGCTTTCTTT.

This clone has just a few counts. Other DNA sequences of this sample code for an identical CDR3. This chain joins TRBV27 and TRBJ2-2; possible D gene TRBD2, 6 bases. The CDR3 is 14 amino acids. Trimming took off 3 bases at V and 4 bases at J, with 9 bases between the two ends. The V gene's germline CDR1 is MNHEY and CDR2 SMNVEV (reference sequence). The CDR3 loop is CASSFGGSTGELFF. Written as DNA, the CDR3 is TGTGCCAGCAGTTTTGGGGGGTCCACCGGGGAGCTGTTTTTT.

The chain carries TRBV30 and TRBJ2-1; D is unclear. V was cut by 2 bases and J by 5 bases, with 10 bases left in between. This CDR3 contains 13 residues. Per germline, CDR1 GTSNPN and CDR2 SVGIG (reference sequence). CDR3 amino acids: CAWSSVGHNEQFF. CDR3 nucleotides: TGTGCCTGGAGTAGTGTGGGCCACAATGAGCAGTTCTTC.

V and J are TRBV19 and TRBJ2-1; D unclear. Germline V gene sequence: CDR1 LNHDA, CDR2 SQIVND (reference sequence). The CDR3 sequence is 13 residues long. Trimming cost V 3 bases and J 3 bases, with 6 bases left between them. The CDR3 DNA is TGTGCCAGTAGTATGGATTACTACAATGAGCAGTTCTTC. Its translation is CASSMDYYNEQFF. The full variable domain, in which reference TRBV19 and TRBJ2-1 provide the parts outside the CDR3, is DGGITQSPKYLFRKEGQNVTLSCEQNLNHDAMYWYRQDPGQGLRLIYYSQIVNDFQKGDIAEGYSVSREKKESFPLTVTSAQKNPTAFYLCASSMDYYNEQFFGPGTRLTVL.

This chain uses TRBV5-6 with TRBJ2-7; D is ambiguous. V lost 2 bases and J 1 base, leaving 7 bases between the germline ends. From germline, CDR1 is SGHDT and CDR2 YYEEEE. The CDR3 covers 13 residues. The CDR3 DNA reads as TGTGCCAGCAGCTTTGGAGTTTCCTACGAGCAGTACTTC. This sequence encodes CASSFGVSYEQYF.

The chain couples TRBV5-8 to TRBJ2-7, with D perhaps TRBD1 (5 bases). Germline V gene sequence: CDR1 SGHTS, CDR2 YDEGEE. The CDR3 sequence is 14 residues long. Trimming removed 4 bases at V and 1 base at J, with 12 bases between. CDR3 in amino acids: CASSVTVNSYEQYF. CDR3 DNA: TGTGCCAGCAGCGTGACAGTAAATTCCTACGAGCAGTACTTC.

Here the CDR3 DNA reads TGTGCCACCAGCAGACGCCACCCGGGACTAGCGGGGGGGAACTACAATGAGCAGTTCTTC. Translation: CATSRRHPGLAGGNYNEQFF. The V call is TRBV15, the J call TRBJ2-1; 16 nucleotides align to TRBD2. The CDR3 spans 20 residues. Germline CDR1 LNHNV, CDR2 YYDKDF (reference sequence). The trim removed 2 bases at V and 3 bases at J, leaving 10 bases unmatched.

The chain joins TRBV5-1 to TRBJ2-1, with TRBD2 identical over 9 bases. The germline CDR1 and CDR2 sequences are SGHRS and YFSETQ. CDR3 size: 15 residues. V was clipped by 1 base and J by 3 bases; unmatched bases: 2. As DNA, the CDR3 is TGCGCCAGCAGCTTGCTTAGCGGGGGCTACAATGAGCAGTTCTTC. This codes for CASSLLSGGYNEQFF.

The rearrangement joins TRBV11-2 to TRBJ2-7; 9 nucleotides line up with TRBD2. CDR1 is SGHAT and CDR2 is FQNNGV in the germline V gene. V shed 3 bases and J 7 bases; nucleotides not matched to a gene: 4. CDR3 length: 13 amino acids. CDR3 in amino acids: CASSFGLAWEQYF. CDR3 sequence (DNA): TGTGCCAGCAGCTTCGGACTAGCGTGGGAGCAGTACTTC.

This clone has only a few counts. The chain is built from TRBV6-5 and TRBJ1-1; weak D call: TRBD1 (5 bases). Trimming left V 3 bases short and J 4 bases short, with 12 bases between. This CDR3 has 14 residues. Germline CDR1 MNHEY, CDR2 SVGAGI. DNA of the CDR3: TGTGCCAGCAGTTATTTTTCCGGGGGCACTGAAGCTTTCTTT. Its protein is CASSYFSGGTEAFF.

The J gene is TRBJ2-1, the V gene TRBV6-5; TRBD2 agrees at 8 bases. There are 15 residues in the CDR3. Looked up from germline, CDR1 is MNHEY and CDR2 is SVGAGI. V gave up 6 bases and J gave up 0 bases; unmatched junction bases: 4. The CDR3 loop reads CASRYLAGSYNEQFF. The CDR3, as DNA: TGTGCCAGCAGATATCTAGCGGGCTCCTACAATGAGCAGTTCTTC.

This rearrangement joins TRBV4-2 to TRBJ1-4; D possibly corresponds to TRBD1 (5 bases). Trimming took off 4 bases at V and 4 bases at J, with 16 bases between the two ends. Germline CDR1 is LGHNA and CDR2 is YNFKEQ. The length of the CDR3 is 16 residues. CDR3 sequence: CASSRAKGRDNEKLFF. In DNA form, the CDR3 reads TGTGCCAGCAGCCGGGCGAAGGGGAGGGATAATGAAAAACTGTTTTTT.

The genes are TRBV18 and TRBJ2-1, with TRBD2 matching 13 bases. Trimming at V came to 6 bases and at J to 3 bases, leaving 2 bases not matched to a gene. Looked up from germline, CDR1 is KGHSH and CDR2 is LQKENI. The CDR3 extends over 15 amino acids. Here the CDR3 reads CASSGLAGVYNEQFF. The CDR3 DNA reads TGTGCCAGCTCCGGACTAGCGGGGGTCTACAATGAGCAGTTCTTC.

This clone was seen a single time. The gene calls are TRBV7-9 and TRBJ2-2; the match to TRBD1 covers 8 bases. CDR3 length: 16 residues. In germline, CDR1 is SEHNR, CDR2 FQNEAQ (reference sequence). Trimming at V came to 1 base and at J to 4 bases, leaving 5 bases not matched to a gene. The CDR3 coding sequence is TGTGCCAGCAGCTTAGACAGGGGGTCTGTCACCGGGGAGCTGTTTTTT. It encodes CASSLDRGSVTGELFF. The entire variable domain, with the rest obtained from reference TRBV7-9 and TRBJ2-2, is as follows: DTGVSQNPRHKITKRGQNVTFRCDPISEHNRLYWYRQTLGQGPEFLTYFQNEAQLEKSRLLSDRFSAERPKGSFSTLEIQRTEQGDSAMYLCASSLDRGSVTGELFFGEGSRLTVL.

The rearrangement links TRBV6-5 to TRBJ1-1; D is undetermined. Germline V CDR1 and CDR2: MNHEY, SVGAGI. CDR3 size: 13 residues. V lost 7 bases to trimming and J lost 3 bases, with 12 bases between them. The CDR3 here is CASNRRADTEAFF. The CDR3 nucleotides are TGTGCCAGCAATCGAAGGGCGGACACTGAAGCTTTCTTT.

The genes are TRBV2 and TRBJ1-2; TRBD1 is a possible D gene (5 bases). V was shortened by 4 bases and J by 5 bases, with 8 bases between the two germline ends. Germline lookup yields CDR1 SNHLY and CDR2 FYNNEI. The CDR3 is 12 residues long. As DNA, the CDR3 is TGTGCCAGCAGTGGGGCAGGGTATGGCTACACCTTC. This translates into CASSGAGYGYTF.

V and J are TRBV11-2 and TRBJ1-1; D is undetermined. There are 13 residues in the CDR3. CDR1 and CDR2 (germline): SGHAT, FQNNGV. Trimming took 5 bases from V and 3 from J, leaving 10 bases between them. The CDR3 bases are TGTGCCAGCAGCCCGGGATCGTACACTGAAGCTTTCTTT. Translated, it gives CASSPGSYTEAFF.

This chain connects TRBV6-7 to TRBJ2-2; TRBD1 matches at 10 bases. TRBV6-7 belongs to the ORF category, with a function that is uncertain. The CDR3 loop spans 15 amino acids. J lost 4 bases, V lost 5 bases, and 4 bases had no gene match. The CDR3 nucleotides read TGTGCCAGCAGTGACAGGGGGCTCGGCACCGGGGAGCTGTTTTTT. Residues: CASSDRGLGTGELFF.

This chain links TRBV7-9 with TRBJ1-1; D may be TRBD1 (6 bases). Germline values: CDR1 SEHNR, CDR2 FQNEAQ (reference sequence). The CDR3 consists of 14 residues. Trimming removed 4 bases from V and 1 base from J, with 10 bases in between. The CDR3 region is CASSSRGANTEAFF. The CDR3 nucleotides are TGTGCCAGCAGCTCCAGGGGTGCGAACACTGAAGCTTTCTTT.

Concerning this clone itself: Additional DNA sequences in this sample encode the identical CDR3. The genes are TRBV18 and TRBJ2-2, with 7 nucleotides matching TRBD1. The V and J ends lost 6 bases and 6 bases, in that order; junction bases with no gene match: 16. Per germline, CDR1 KGHSH and CDR2 LQKENI. The CDR3 runs to 17 residues. The CDR3 DNA reads as TGTGCCAGCTCGCCAGGCCTTGGGCGGACAGGCTCCGGGGAGCTGTTTTTT. The encoded protein is CASSPGLGRTGSGELFF.

The rearrangement links TRBV5-1 to TRBJ2-5, with a possible D match to TRBD2 (6 bases). V dropped 4 bases and J dropped 5 bases, with 18 bases sitting between them. The CDR3 runs 15 residues. Per germline, CDR1 SGHRS and CDR2 YFSETQ. Here the CDR3 DNA reads TGCGCCAGCAGCCCGGAGGGGCACGGAGGGGAGACCCAGTACTTC. It translates to CASSPEGHGGETQYF.

The chain has TRBV27 and TRBJ2-7; 7 bases are a match to TRBD1. This CDR3 has 14 amino acids. Trimming at V came to 5 bases and at J to 4 bases, leaving 8 bases not matched to a gene. From germline, CDR1 is MNHEY and CDR2 SMNVEV (reference sequence). CDR3 region: CASSIPGQFYEQYF. As DNA, the CDR3 is TGTGCCAGCAGTATTCCGGGACAGTTTTACGAGCAGTACTTC.

The V call is TRBV10-1, the J call TRBJ2-3; D gene uncertain. CDR1 WNHNN and CDR2 SYGVQD come from the germline V gene (reference sequence). The V end lost 3 bases, the J end lost 4 bases, and 14 bases lay between the germline ends. This CDR3 contains 15 residues. The CDR3 loop is CASSDSYKGSDTQYF. DNA of the CDR3: TGCGCCAGCAGTGATAGCTACAAGGGCTCAGATACGCAGTATTTT.

The chain couples TRBV4-1 to TRBJ2-1; 10 positions agree with TRBD2. The CDR3 covers 17 residues. V was pared by 2 bases and J by 10 bases, with 14 bases of the junction left unmatched. CDR1 and CDR2 from the germline V gene are MGHRA and YSYEKL. The CDR3 sequence is CASSQWPSLAGAGEQFF. CDR3 bases: TGCGCCAGCAGCCAATGGCCTAGTCTAGCGGGGGCGGGGGAGCAGTTCTTC.

The chain is built from TRBV27 and TRBJ1-2; D is uncertain. The CDR3 covers 13 residues. Trimming took off 6 bases at V and 0 bases at J, with 8 bases between the two ends. From germline, CDR1 is MNHEY and CDR2 SMNVEV (reference sequence). The CDR3 reads CASSLRTNYGYTF. For the CDR3, the DNA is TGTGCCAGCAGCCTCAGAACTAACTATGGCTACACCTTC.

The count of this clone is one. V gene TRBV6-2 or TRBV6-3 combines with J gene TRBJ1-6; TRBD1 matches at 7 bases. The CDR3 consists of 13 residues. Per germline, CDR1 MNHEY and CDR2 SVGEGT. The junction had 5 bases not matched to a gene; V was cut back by 5 bases and J by 10 bases. In DNA form, the CDR3 reads TGTGCCAGCAGTGGGACAGAATCGTCACCCCTCCACTTT. Protein product: CASSGTESSPLHF.

This chain links TRBV9 with TRBJ1-4; D gene uncertain. The V end lost 0 bases, the J end lost 8 bases, and 8 bases lay between the germline ends. CDR1 SGDLS and CDR2 YYNGEE come from the germline V gene. The CDR3 runs 13 residues. DNA for the CDR3: TGTGCCAGCAGCGTAGGGGTCGGGGAAAAACTGTTTTTT. It encodes CASSVGVGEKLFF.

V is TRBV7-2 and J is TRBJ2-3; 8 bases fit TRBD1. Per the germline V gene, CDR1 is SGHTA and CDR2 is FQGNSA. The CDR3 totals 12 residues. V dropped 5 bases and J dropped 10; count of bases not matched to a gene: 5. In DNA form, the CDR3 reads TGTGCCAGCAGCCGAGACAGGGGCGCGCAGTATTTT. The encoded protein is CASSRDRGAQYF.